This T cell receptor (beta chain) emerged from a study of T-cell reconstitution after alpha-beta-depleted transplantation in children. The authors prepared the TCRbeta library with unique molecular identifiers. Each CDR3 protein gets one entry after TCRdb re-called the PCR reads with MiXCR. This sample yields 83,000 or so distinct CDR3 sequences, of which 6.5% to 8.5% are seen a single time; approximately 7% belongs to the top ten. V was pared by 1 base and J by 2 bases, with 9 bases between. The CDR3 spans 14 residues. Germline CDR1 reads SGHRS; CDR2 reads YFSETQ. This clonotype was observed at least ten times.

The genes are TRBV5-1 and TRBJ2-5, with D possibly TRBD1 on 6 matching bases. The clonotype was recovered from a human donor who donated a stem cell graft to a child with congenital amegakaryocytic thrombocytopenia. The source was PBMCs from the stem cell graft donor, collected from the stem cell graft. The CDR3 DNA follows: TGCGCCAGCAGCTTGTATGGACAGCAAGAGACCCAGTACTTC. It translates to CASSLYGQQETQYF.